The 14 T cell receptor beta chains given below trace back to one sample, sequenced in a study of cytomegalovirus exposure and HLA in healthy donors. Method: immunoSEQ multiplex PCR; TCRdb's copy keeps in-frame clones and lacks some. The sample lists about 130,000 clones; 75% to 90% were seen once. The material sequenced was PBMCs. These receptors were collected from a woman younger than 45 in good health and CMV-seropositive.

The V call is TRBV11-2, the J call TRBJ2-2, with D hard to call. V lost 2 bases, J lost 4 bases, and 17 bases lay in between. This CDR3 has 17 amino acids. The V gene's germline CDR1 is SGHAT and CDR2 FQNNGV. In DNA, the CDR3 is TGTGCCAGCAGCTTACGCACGAGGCGAGTTGGCACCGGGGAGCTGTTTTTT. As protein: CASSLRTRRVGTGELFF.

This sequence joins TRBV7-3 and TRBJ2-1; the D gene is possibly TRBD2 (5 bases). Germline CDR1 SGHTA, CDR2 FQGTGA. Trimming left V 5 bases short and J 0 bases short, with 14 bases between. The CDR3 loop spans 16 amino acids. DNA of the CDR3: TGTGCCAGCAGCCGGCGCCCGGGGAGCTCCTACAATGAGCAGTTCTTC. It is translated as CASSRRPGSSYNEQFF.

The J gene is TRBJ2-5, the V gene TRBV7-9, with D possibly being TRBD2 (7 bases). In germline, CDR1 is SEHNR, CDR2 FQNEAQ (reference sequence). The CDR3 runs to 17 residues. V lost 4 bases, J lost 5 bases, and 23 bases lay in between. Written as DNA, the CDR3 is TGTGCCAGCAGCTCCAGAGGGGGGGGCGCAGCTGGGGAGACCCAGTACTTC. Translating gives CASSSRGGGAAGETQYF.

The gene calls are TRBV5-4 and TRBJ2-3, with TRBD2 matching 7 bases. CDR3 size: 14 residues. V was pared by 2 bases and J by 4 bases, with 4 bases of the junction left unmatched. CDR1 is SGHNT, CDR2 YYREEE, per germline (reference sequence). The CDR3 protein is CASSLKAGPDTQYF. The CDR3 nucleotides read TGTGCCAGCAGCTTAAAAGCGGGACCAGATACGCAGTATTTT.

The chain employs TRBV5-1 and TRBJ2-5; 9 nucleotides match TRBD2. The CDR3 is 16 residues long. With V trimmed by 2 bases and J by 1 base, 6 bases remained unmatched. CDR1 and CDR2 (germline): SGHRS, YFSETQ. The CDR3 is CASSLPGLASQETQYF. The CDR3 nucleotides are TGCGCCAGCAGCTTACCGGGACTAGCTTCCCAAGAGACCCAGTACTTC. Full variable domain (missing parts from reference TRBV5-1 and TRBJ2-5): KAGVTQTPRYLIKTRGQQVTLSCSPISGHRSVSWYQQTPGQGLQFLFEYFSETQRNKGNFPGRFSGRQFSNSRSEMNVSTLELGDSALYLCASSLPGLASQETQYFGPGTRLLVL.

V and J are TRBV6-5 and TRBJ1-1, with a possible D match to TRBD1 (5 bases). The CDR3 length is 15 residues. V was trimmed by 9 bases and J by 4 bases, leaving 21 bases between them. The germline V gene encodes CDR1 MNHEY and CDR2 SVGAGI. CDR3 DNA: TGTGCCAGTTTCCTATTTCCGCAGGGAGGCACTGAAGCTTTCTTT. Its protein product is CASFLFPQGGTEAFF.

This clone was counted only a few times. The rearrangement joins TRBV19 to TRBJ2-7; TRBD1 matches 11 bases. V lost 3 bases to trimming and J lost 2 bases; unmatched junction nucleotides: 0. Germline CDR1 LNHDA, CDR2 SQIVND (reference sequence). The CDR3 is 14 residues long. CDR3 sequence (DNA): TGTGCCAGTAGTATGGGACAGGGGGCCTACGAGCAGTACTTC. This translates into CASSMGQGAYEQYF.

The chain carries TRBV2 and TRBJ2-5; weak D call: TRBD2 (5 bases). CDR3 length: 13 residues. The germline V gene encodes CDR1 SNHLY and CDR2 FYNNEI. V lost 7 bases and J 4 bases, leaving 13 bases between the germline ends. In DNA, the CDR3 is TGTGCCAGCATGAGGGAAGGAGGAGAGACCCAGTACTTC. It specifies CASMREGGETQYF.

The CDR3 DNA reads TGCGCCAGCAGCCCGAGGGGGGGCCCCAATGAAAAACTGTTTTTT. Protein: CASSPRGGPNEKLFF. This chain connects TRBV5-1 to TRBJ1-4, with D possibly being TRBD1 (6 bases). The CDR3 is 15 residues long. With 4 bases removed from V and 5 bases from J, the gap between germline ends came to 15 bases. The germline V gene has CDR1 SGHRS and CDR2 YFSETQ.

This chain uses TRBV6-1 with TRBJ2-1, with 10 bases lining up with TRBD1. With 4 bases clipped from V and 5 bases from J, the junction kept 8 bases outside the gene matches. The CDR3 runs 16 residues. Looked up from germline, CDR1 is MNHNS and CDR2 is SASEGT. As DNA, the CDR3 is TGTGCCAGCAGTGGACCCGGGACAGGGGCGAACAATGAGCAGTTCTTC. Its translation is CASSGPGTGANNEQFF.

The chain couples TRBV7-9 to TRBJ1-2, with 10 positions matching TRBD1. The CDR3 loop spans 13 amino acids. Trimming at V came to 5 bases and at J to 10 bases, leaving 7 bases not matched to a gene. Germline CDR1 and CDR2: SEHNR and FQNEAQ (reference sequence). The CDR3 DNA reads as TGTGCCAGCAGCCGAGGGGGGACAGGGGACTACACCTTC. It is translated as CASSRGGTGDYTF.

The chain has TRBV9 and TRBJ2-3; D is unresolved. Germline-derived CDR1 and CDR2 are SGDLS and YYNGEE. The CDR3 runs 14 residues. The V end lost 0 bases, the J end lost 0 bases, and 5 bases lay between the germline ends. CDR3 amino acids: CASSVDSSTDTQYF. In nucleotides, the CDR3 is TGTGCCAGCAGCGTAGACTCTAGCACAGATACGCAGTATTTT.

The chain employs TRBV14 and TRBJ2-3; 11 positions agree with TRBD2. The CDR3 extends over 16 amino acids. Germline CDR1 is SGHDN and CDR2 is FVKESK. The J segment lost 4 bases and the V segment lost 5 bases, leaving 8 bases of the junction unmatched. The CDR3 loop is CASSYIAGGPADTQYF. The CDR3 nucleotides read TGTGCCAGCAGCTATATAGCGGGGGGGCCGGCAGATACGCAGTATTTT. Supplemented by reference TRBV14 and TRBJ2-3, the full variable domain reads EAGVTQFPSHSVIEKGQTVTLRCDPISGHDNLYWYRRVMGKEIKFLLHFVKESKQDESGMPNNRFLAERTGGTYSTLKVQPAELEDSGVYFCASSYIAGGPADTQYFGPGTRLTVL.

The chain joins TRBV5-8 to TRBJ2-1; no definite D call. The CDR3 runs 16 residues. The germline V gene has CDR1 SGHTS and CDR2 YDEGEE. The V gene lost 1 base and the J gene lost 0 bases, with 11 bases spanning the gap. CDR3 sequence reads: CASSLRVSTSYNEQFF. CDR3 in DNA: TGTGCCAGCAGCTTGAGAGTTAGCACCTCCTACAATGAGCAGTTCTTC.